This TCR beta chain was profiled in a study of T cells expressing NK-cell markers. Background on the study: Most of the eight sequenced donors were HCMV-seropositive; one was seronegative.

CDR3 length: 15 amino acids. Comments on this clonotype: Its antigen is not known.

Notes on the study in general: Clones of NKG2C+ T cells that had expanded were of unclear HCMV specificity. There were a handful of donors in whom these clonotypes also led the CD3+CD56-NKG2C+ fraction.

Generation of TCR beta cDNA was performed by 5'RACE template switching incorporating UMIs. For each CDR3 protein, TCRdb gives one entry from its re-call of the 5' RACE reads, without DNA. The sample totals about 390,000 distinct CDR3 sequences. This receptor was taken from a woman in her 50s in good health. V gene TRBV12-3 or TRBV12-4 combines with J gene TRBJ2-6. The specimen sequenced was blood T cells: a sorted CD56 or NKG2C T cell subset, CD4+ or CD8+ T cells, or bulk PBMC T cells (not recorded which). The CDR3 reads CASSFGGSGANVLTF.